The subject of this entry is one T cell receptor (beta chain). Its specificity is unknown. This specimen belongs to a study of immune evolution from preneoplasia to lung adenocarcinoma. Study conclusions and caveats: T cell clonality was higher in KRAS-mutant than EGFR-mutant or wild-type nodules.

This CDR3 comprises 14 residues. With 1 base removed from V and 0 bases from J, the gap between germline ends came to 6 bases. Germline V gene sequence: CDR1 SGHAT, CDR2 FQNNGV. Only in-frame clones appear in the TCRdb table, and some are missing; sequencing was by immunoSEQ multiplex PCR. Of roughly 7,000 clones listed, 75% to 85% are singletons. This TCR was sampled from a person in their 40s with lung adenocarcinoma. The specimen sequenced was FFPE invasive lung adenocarcinoma tissue. V gene TRBV11-2 combines with J gene TRBJ1-1, with TRBD1 as a possible D gene (5 bases). The CDR3 is CASSLGQLNTEAFF. DNA for the CDR3: TGTGCCAGCAGCTTAGGACAGCTGAACACTGAAGCTTTCTTT.